These T cell receptor beta chains were read from a single sample in a study of CD8 T cells in ankylosing spondylitis. Using its own MiXCR run on the 5' RACE reads, TCRdb lists one record per CDR3 protein. The repertoire has approximately 150,000 distinct CDR3 sequences, roughly 18% of them found once; the top ten carry roughly a third. The sequenced material came from blood, either unsorted or a sorted T cell fraction (not recorded which). The receptors originated from a male donor with ankylosing spondylitis. Each CDR3 is given with its conserved first and last residue. D genes are given only for firm matches. Rows give clone size only sometimes, using once, few, many, or a class for an expanded clone.

11 | TRBJ2-1 | TRBV24-1 | NA | few | CATSDYNEQFF | TGTGCCACCTCCGATTACAATGAGCAGTTCTTC
11 | TRBJ1-1 | TRBV30 | NA | NA | CAWDTYTEAFF | TGTGCCTGGGATACCTACACTGAAGCTTTCTTT
17 | TRBJ2-3 | TRBV4-2 | TRBD2 | few | CASSQVGLAVSTDTQYF | TGTGCCAGCAGCCAGGTGGGACTAGCGGTTAGCACAGATACGCAGTATTTT
19 | TRBJ2-6 | TRBV12-3/TRBV12-4 | TRBD1 | few | CASSLAGTETIPGANVLTF | TGTGCCAGCAGTTTAGCCGGGACAGAGACTATCCCTGGGGCCAACGTCCTGACTTTC
14 | TRBJ2-7 | TRBV4-1 | NA | few | CASSEGSGSYEQYF | TGCGCCAGCAGCGAGGGGAGTGGGTCCTACGAGCAGTACTTC
18 | TRBJ2-3 | TRBV20-1 | TRBD1 | few | CSARVGQGGVVSTDTQYF | TGCAGTGCTAGAGTGGGACAGGGGGGAGTCGTTAGCACAGATACGCAGTATTTT
14 | TRBJ1-5 | TRBV19 | TRBD1 | few | CASRHRQGAKPQHF | TGTGCCAGTAGGCATCGACAGGGGGCGAAGCCCCAGCATTTT
12 | TRBJ1-6 | TRBV27 | NA | NA | CASKEIASPLHF | TGTGCCAGCAAGGAGATCGCCTCACCCCTCCACTTT
15 | TRBJ1-5 | TRBV27 | NA | NA | CASRLGEGSNQPQHF | TGTGCCAGCAGGTTAGGGGAAGGGAGCAATCAGCCCCAGCATTTT
15 | TRBJ2-6 | TRBV7-9 | NA | NA | CASSFGGSGANVLTF | TGTGCCAGCAGCTTTGGGGGCTCTGGGGCCAACGTCCTGACTTTC
14 | TRBJ2-4 | TRBV9 | NA | once | CASSVGGAKNIQYF | TGTGCCAGCAGCGTAGGAGGGGCCAAAAACATTCAGTACTTC
12 | TRBJ2-5 | TRBV29-1 | NA | NA | CSVVTGLETQYF | TGCAGCGTTGTGACAGGATTGGAGACCCAGTACTTC
15 | TRBJ2-7 | TRBV4-3 | NA | few | CASSHMTGRGYEQYF | TGCGCCAGCAGCCATATGACAGGACGGGGCTACGAGCAGTACTTC
12 | TRBJ1-4 | TRBV29-1 | NA | NA | CSVQSGNEKLFF | TGCAGCGTTCAGTCGGGGAATGAAAAACTGTTTTTT
15 | TRBJ2-1 | TRBV5-1 | TRBD2 | few | CASSPGTSEYNEQFF | TGCGCCAGCAGCCCAGGGACTAGCGAATACAATGAGCAGTTCTTC
13 | TRBJ2-3 | TRBV12-3/TRBV12-4 | NA | few | CASSLVDVDTQYF | TGTGCCAGCAGTTTAGTGGACGTAGATACGCAGTATTTT
16 | TRBJ2-7 | TRBV7-8 | TRBD2 | few | CASSSRLLAGVYEQYF | TGTGCCAGCAGCTCCCGCCTACTAGCGGGAGTCTACGAGCAGTACTTC
13 | TRBJ1-1 | TRBV5-1 | NA | medium-sized | CASSFEMNTEAFF | TGCGCCAGCAGCTTCGAAATGAACACTGAAGCTTTCTTT
14 | TRBJ2-1 | TRBV7-9 | TRBD2 | NA | CASSPTTSWDEQFF | TGTGCCAGCAGCCCGACGACTAGCTGGGATGAGCAGTTCTTC
14 | TRBJ2-7 | TRBV28 | NA | few | CASSFQVDAKEQYF | TGTGCCAGCAGTTTTCAAGTGGATGCTAAAGAGCAGTACTTC
14 | TRBJ2-2 | TRBV15 | NA | NA | CATRTIGGTGELFF | TGTGCCACCAGAACAATCGGGGGCACCGGGGAGCTGTTTTTT
13 | TRBJ2-7 | TRBV27 | NA | few | CASTSRGDYEQYF | TGTGCCAGCACTTCCAGGGGGGACTACGAGCAGTACTTC
15 | TRBJ2-2 | TRBV5-5 | NA | NA | CASSFGRTNTGELFF | TGTGCCAGCAGCTTTGGCAGGACGAACACCGGGGAGCTGTTTTTT
15 | TRBJ2-7 | TRBV7-6 | NA | few | CASSLEAARNYEQYF | TGTGCCAGCAGCTTAGAAGCGGCCAGAAACTACGAGCAGTACTTC
12 | TRBJ2-2 | TRBV27 | NA | many | CASSPNTGELFF | TGTGCCAGCAGTCCGAACACCGGGGAGCTGTTTTTT
10 | TRBJ2-3 | TRBV20-1 | NA | NA | CSATRAAQYF | TGCAGTGCTACGAGGGCTGCGCAGTATTTT
13 | TRBJ2-5 | TRBV18 | NA | NA | CASSPMGEETQYF | TGTGCCAGCTCACCTATGGGGGAAGAGACCCAGTACTTC
12 | TRBJ1-5 | TRBV28 | NA | NA | CASSPGGQPQHF | TGTGCCAGCAGCCCCGGAGGTCAGCCCCAGCATTTT
18 | TRBJ2-1 | TRBV6-2/TRBV6-3 | TRBD2 | NA | CASSSYGGPGLATHEQFF | TGTGCCAGCAGCTCCTACGGGGGTCCGGGACTAGCGACACATGAGCAGTTCTTC
15 | TRBJ1-5 | TRBV5-5 | NA | once | CASSLAGGSHQPQHF | TGTGCCAGCAGCTTGGCAGGCGGCAGCCATCAGCCCCAGCATTTT
14 | TRBJ1-4 | TRBV10-2 | TRBD1 | few | CASSGQGTNEKLFF | TGCGCCAGCAGTGGACAGGGAACTAATGAAAAACTGTTTTTT
16 | TRBJ2-2 | TRBV15 | NA | few | CATSRPDGANTGELFF | TGTGCCACCAGCAGACCCGACGGCGCGAACACCGGGGAGCTGTTTTTT
13 | TRBJ2-1 | TRBV29-1 | NA | many | CSVGGGNYNEQFF | TGCAGCGTTGGGGGTGGGAACTACAATGAGCAGTTCTTC
14 | TRBJ2-7 | TRBV4-2 | TRBD1 | NA | CASSQYLTGDEQYF | TGTGCCAGCAGCCAGTACTTGACAGGGGACGAGCAGTACTTC
15 | TRBJ1-1 | TRBV20-1 | NA | few | CSARGYREVRGEAFF | TGCAGTGCTAGAGGTTACCGAGAGGTGAGGGGTGAAGCTTTCTTT
13 | TRBJ1-2 | TRBV29-1 | NA | many | CSVDAEDIGGYTF | TGCAGCGTTGACGCAGAGGACATCGGTGGCTACACCTTC
14 | TRBJ2-2 | TRBV27 | NA | few | CASKPRGNTGELFF | TGTGCCAGCAAGCCTAGGGGGAACACCGGGGAGCTGTTTTTT
12 | TRBJ1-2 | TRBV11-3 | NA | NA | CASSLEGTGYTF | TGTGCCAGCAGCTTAGAGGGGACAGGCTACACCTTC
12 | TRBJ2-5 | TRBV12-3/TRBV12-4 | NA | once | CASSPRGETQYF | TGTGCCAGCAGCCCGAGGGGGGAGACCCAGTACTTC
14 | TRBJ2-5 | TRBV20-1 | NA | NA | CSAAGGQGVETQYF | TGCAGTGCCGCCGGTGGGCAGGGTGTCGAGACCCAGTACTTC
15 | TRBJ2-1 | TRBV27 | NA | few | CASSLSARTYNEQFF | TGTGCCAGCAGTTTATCGGCTAGGACCTACAATGAGCAGTTCTTC
13 | TRBJ2-3 | TRBV7-3 | NA | NA | CASSTDGTDTQYF | TGTGCCAGCAGCACGGACGGCACAGATACGCAGTATTTT